Each of the 8 T cell receptor beta chains below was sequenced from the same sample in a study of blood T cells in healthy people across ages. A second PCR, run for roughly 7 to 11 cycles, used a sample-barcoded 5' primer plus a J-beta primer mix. In TCRdb, the 5' RACE reads were re-called with MiXCR into one record per CDR3 protein. The table records about 680,000 distinct CDR3 sequences, around 45% of them present only once. Sequencing used blood. The origin of the receptors is a woman in her sixties or seventies in good health.

The CDR3 coding sequence is TGTGCCAGCAGCTTTGACCTCACCAATCAGCCCCAGCATTTT. This codes for CASSFDLTNQPQHF. J is TRBJ1-5 and V is TRBV7-2, with no clear D. This CDR3 comprises 14 residues. Trimming removed 3 bases at V and 3 bases at J, with 9 bases between. Germline V gene lookup returns CDR1 SGHTA and CDR2 FQGNSA.

J is TRBJ2-7 and V is TRBV11-2, with D uncertain. Trimming took off 0 bases at V and 7 bases at J, with 10 bases between the two ends. The germline gives CDR1 SGHAT, CDR2 FQNNGV. The CDR3 covers 13 residues. The CDR3 here is CASSLEIVSEQYF. In nucleotides, the CDR3 is TGTGCCAGCAGCTTAGAGATTGTGTCTGAGCAGTACTTC.

This clonotype was counted only a few times. The rearrangement joins TRBV5-1 to TRBJ2-4; TRBD1 is a possible D gene (6 bases). CDR3 size: 13 residues. Germline CDR1 and CDR2: SGHRS and YFSETQ. V was pared by 1 base and J by 5 bases, with 7 bases between. The CDR3, as DNA: TGCGCCAGCAGCTTGCAGGGGCAAAACATTCAGTACTTC. This sequence encodes CASSLQGQNIQYF.

The V and J genes are TRBV4-2 and TRBJ2-7; D gene uncertain. V was clipped by 4 bases and J by 3 bases, with 13 bases between them. The CDR3 is made up of 14 amino acids. Germline-derived CDR1 and CDR2 are LGHNA and YNFKEQ. The DNA for the CDR3 is TGTGCCAGCAGCCGATCGGACGGTTACTACGAGCAGTACTTC. Residues: CASSRSDGYYEQYF.

This clonotype has only a few counts. The rearrangement joins TRBV4-3 to TRBJ2-1; tentative D call: TRBD2 (6 bases). V gave up 0 bases and J gave up 9 bases, with 15 bases separating them. CDR1 is LGHNA and CDR2 is YSLEER in the germline V gene. This CDR3 spans 15 amino acids. The CDR3 protein is CASSQDARHGSEQFF. The CDR3 nucleotides are TGCGCCAGCAGCCAAGATGCCCGGCACGGGAGTGAGCAGTTCTTC.

The chain is built from TRBV7-9 and TRBJ1-3, with no clear D. The CDR3 spans 19 residues. Germline loops: CDR1 SEHNR, CDR2 FQNEAQ (reference sequence). The V end was cut by 5 bases, the J end by 0 bases, with 23 bases between. CDR3 in DNA: TGTGCCAGCAGCCCCACCCGAGGCCAACAGACCACCTCTGGAAACACCATATATTTT. Amino acids: CASSPTRGQQTTSGNTIYF. Variable domain in full (rest from reference TRBV7-9 and TRBJ1-3): DTGVSQNPRHKITKRGQNVTFRCDPISEHNRLYWYRQTLGQGPEFLTYFQNEAQLEKSRLLSDRFSAERPKGSFSTLEIQRTEQGDSAMYLCASSPTRGQQTTSGNTIYFGEGSWLTVV.

The chain couples TRBV6-2 or TRBV6-3 to TRBJ1-2; no clear D gene. In germline, CDR1 is MNHEY, CDR2 SVGEGT. The CDR3 loop spans 13 amino acids. V was pared by 6 bases and J by 0 bases, with 8 bases between. The CDR3 loop is CASREVANYGYTF. The CDR3 nucleotides are TGTGCCAGCAGGGAGGTAGCTAACTATGGCTACACCTTC.

In this sample, this clonotype turned up a few times. The chain employs TRBV2 and TRBJ2-5; D is ambiguous. This CDR3 is 14 amino acids long. Trimming took 5 bases from V and 3 from J, leaving 13 bases between them. Per the germline V gene, CDR1 is SNHLY and CDR2 is FYNNEI. The CDR3 here is CASSLRFFKETQYF. The CDR3, as DNA: TGTGCCAGCAGTTTACGATTCTTCAAAGAGACCCAGTACTTC.